The present entry profiles one TCR beta chain with its context. Its antigen specificity is not known. It has no much larger one-base neighbor in the sample; base qualities were not kept. The data stem from a study of blood T cell repertoires in COVID-19 (dated by TCRdb to about 2020). Broadly, across the study: The collaborator samples originated in the United States, Italy and Spain and spanned the acute and convalescent phases of COVID-19. The material from the prospective study consisted of cDNA or gDNA derived from T cells, B-cell-depleted T cells, or PBMCs. Subjects who had been exposed to COVID-19, were actively infected with it, or had recovered from it provided the deeply sampled blood TCRbeta repertoires that made up the dataset. A freely available public database, intended as a resource for researchers studying the immune response to SARS-CoV-2, is where the repertoires were released. Samples were obtained from the ongoing ImmuneRACE study (first 160 participants) and from 1,254 subjects provided by 6 global collaborators. A de-identified subject ID, COVID-19 status, age in years and sex were almost always included in the sample metadata. HLA class I and class II types, where available, came from metadata supplied by the sample provider rather than from assay-based typing.

The immunoSEQ Assay, a bias-controlled multiplex PCR, was used to amplify TCRbeta CDR3 regions from genomic DNA. As for how the authors treated the data: Within the assay, amplification of reference gene primers was used to estimate how many nucleated cells each sample contained. To quantify the absolute abundance of each unique TCRbeta CDR3 rearrangement, sequence reads were collapsed and filtered. For each sample, productive Simpson clonality was calculated as the square root of Simpson's diversity index over productive rearrangements. As stored in TCRdb, this immuneACCESS dataset retains in-frame rearrangements with V and J assigned. A fraction of the clones does not appear; measured against another copy, unresolved V genes explain less than half of the discrepancy, and the remainder lacks a known reason. V, J and clone size reflect that table, while D and trimming were determined from the DNA. Counted in this sample were some 320,000 clones; approximately 85% of them appeared once. 6% to 9% of the sample is taken by the ten largest.

Broader findings and caveats from the paper: The amount of clinical and demographic metadata varied by source and participant and was provided uncurated.

Whole blood was collected in K2EDTA tubes by collaborating institutions according to the institutions' own protocols. Collaborator samples were shipped for TCRbeta analysis as frozen whole blood, isolated PBMCs, or DNA extracted from either sample type. The V end gives up 0 bases and the J end 3 bases, leaving 3 bases in the junction not matched to a gene. CDR1 is given as SGHRS and CDR2 as YFSETQ, both from the germline V gene. The CDR3 goes from the cysteine to the phenylalanine over 16 residues. Here the CDR3 DNA is all that survives: 48 bases in frame from base 1. This clonotype originated in a human donor in a cohort sampled during active COVID-19. Recombination connected TRBV5-1 to TRBJ2-3; TRBD2 agrees with 11 junctional bases. The sequenced material came from peripheral blood. In nucleotide form, the sequence is TGCGCCAGCAGCTTGGTAGCTAGCGGGGGGACAGATACGCAGTATTTT. The encoded protein is CASSLVASGGTDTQYF.